These T cell receptor beta chains were read from a single sample in a study of shared clonotypes between healthy human individuals. Some clones are missing from TCRdb's copy, which holds only in-frame ones; the method was immunoSEQ multiplex PCR. In the table there are about 2.3 million clones, 93% of which are singletons. The specimen sequenced was naive CD4+ T cells from PBMCs. Receptor source: a man younger than 30 in good health. Some clones in this sample may be carry-over from other donors' samples. CDR3s include the opening cysteine and the closing phenylalanine or tryptophan. Fields, in order: J gene, CDR3 length, V gene, clone size, D gene, CDR3 protein, CDR3 DNA. The D gene is left open where the match is weak. Size is omitted from some rows. Given values are once, few, many or a class for expanded clones.

TRBJ2-5,13,TRBV11-3,.,TRBD2,CASSQTSMVTQYF,TGTGCCAGCAGTCAGACTAGCATGGTGACCCAGTACTTC
TRBJ2-2,14,TRBV11-3,.,TRBD1,CASSVDREAGELFF,TGTGCCAGCAGCGTGGACAGGGAGGCCGGGGAGCTGTTTTTT
TRBJ2-3,16,TRBV11-2,.,TRBD2,CASSLRLAGVVDTQYF,TGTGCCAGCAGCTTACGACTAGCGGGAGTTGTCGATACGCAGTATTTT
TRBJ1-2,14,TRBV28,few,TRBD1,CASSLTGGSSGYTF,TGTGCCAGCAGTTTAACAGGGGGTTCGAGTGGCTACACCTTC
TRBJ1-4,14,TRBV2,.,.,CASSVGLNNEKLFF,TGTGCCAGCAGTGTCGGGCTAAATAATGAAAAACTGTTTTTT
TRBJ2-1,16,TRBV7-9,once,TRBD2,CASSFVSGRSYNEQFF,TGTGCCAGCAGCTTTGTTTCCGGGAGGTCTTACAATGAGCAGTTCTTC
TRBJ2-7,13,TRBV19,.,.,CASSGQTSYEQYF,TGTGCCAGCTCCGGACAGACCTCCTACGAGCAGTACTTC
TRBJ1-4,18,TRBV7-8,.,TRBD1,CASSPLQVTGTENEKLFF,TGTGCCAGCAGCCCACTCCAGGTTACCGGGACAGAGAATGAAAAACTGTTTTTT
TRBJ1-1,14,TRBV2,.,TRBD1,CASRTGGANTEAFF,TGTGCCAGCAGGACAGGGGGGGCCAACACTGAAGCTTTCTTT
TRBJ2-3,16,TRBV28,.,.,CASSNRDWRRKDTQYF,TGTGCCAGCAGCAACCGGGACTGGAGAAGGAAAGATACGCAGTATTTT
TRBJ2-2,12,TRBV15,.,.,CATSSRARELFF,TGTGCCACCAGCTCCCGCGCGCGGGAGCTGTTTTTT
TRBJ1-1,13,TRBV30,.,.,CAWSQLGATEAFF,TGTGCCTGGAGTCAACTGGGGGCCACTGAAGCTTTCTTT
TRBJ1-1,14,TRBV18,.,TRBD1,CASSDRQGNTEAFF,TGTGCCAGCTCCGACAGACAGGGGAACACTGAAGCTTTCTTT
TRBJ2-2,15,TRBV28,.,TRBD1,CASRSYRGRNGELFF,TGTGCCAGCAGATCTTACAGGGGGCGCAACGGGGAGCTGTTTTTT
TRBJ2-1,15,TRBV7-9,.,TRBD2,CASSSGLASVNEQFF,TGTGCCAGCAGCTCGGGACTAGCGAGCGTCAATGAGCAGTTCTTC
TRBJ1-1,13,TRBV28,.,.,CASSNRVGTEAFF,TGTGCCAGCAGCAACAGGGTCGGGACTGAAGCTTTCTTT
TRBJ2-2,13,TRBV25-1,.,.,CASSNRVSGELFF,TGTGCCAGCAGTAACAGGGTGTCCGGGGAGCTGTTTTTT
TRBJ2-4,14,TRBV19,.,.,CASKPWGAKNIQYF,TGTGCCAGTAAACCGTGGGGCGCCAAAAACATTCAGTACTTC
TRBJ2-7,13,TRBV5-1,few,TRBD1,CASSVTGAYEQYF,TGCGCCAGCAGCGTCACAGGGGCCTACGAGCAGTACTTC
TRBJ2-7,16,TRBV18,.,TRBD1,CASSPISGTGSTEQYF,TGTGCCAGCTCACCTATTTCCGGGACAGGGTCGACCGAGCAGTACTTC
TRBJ1-5,15,TRBV6-1,.,.,CASSARGEAGQPQHF,TGTGCCAGCAGCGCACGGGGGGAGGCAGGTCAGCCCCAGCATTTT
TRBJ1-1,17,TRBV15,.,.,CATSRDNTAGAHTEAFF,TGTGCCACCAGCAGAGATAATACGGCGGGGGCACACACTGAAGCTTTCTTT
TRBJ2-1,12,TRBV7-9,.,.,CASRGLYNEQFF,TGTGCCAGCAGGGGCCTTTACAATGAGCAGTTCTTC
TRBJ2-1,13,TRBV9,.,.,CASSSRWGDEQFF,TGTGCCAGCAGCTCTAGGTGGGGGGATGAGCAGTTCTTC
TRBJ2-2,17,TRBV11-2,.,.,CASSLVRLLANTGELFF,TGTGCCAGCAGCTTAGTACGGTTACTAGCGAACACCGGGGAGCTGTTTTTT
TRBJ2-5,14,TRBV11-3,.,.,CASSLFGSGETQYF,TGTGCCAGCAGCTTATTTGGCAGTGGGGAGACCCAGTACTTC
TRBJ1-1,15,TRBV7-9,.,.,CASTRWAGAGTEAFF,TGTGCCAGCACGAGGTGGGCGGGGGCTGGTACTGAAGCTTTCTTT
TRBJ1-1,14,TRBV11-2,.,.,CASSLTPRDTEAFF,TGTGCCAGCAGCTTGACTCCGAGGGACACTGAAGCTTTCTTT
TRBJ2-2,12,TRBV7-2,.,.,CASSPFHGELFF,TGTGCCAGCAGCCCCTTTCACGGGGAGCTGTTTTTT
TRBJ1-5,12,TRBV7-8,.,.,CASSFPPGAQHF,TGTGCCAGCAGCTTTCCCCCCGGGGCCCAGCATTTT
TRBJ2-7,14,TRBV5-1,.,.,CASSLMRESGEQYF,TGCGCCAGCAGCTTGATGAGGGAATCAGGCGAGCAGTACTTC
TRBJ1-6,16,TRBV9,.,.,CASSVDGGSYNSPLHF,TGTGCCAGCAGCGTGGATGGTGGATCATATAATTCACCCCTCCACTTT
TRBJ2-3,16,TRBV5-4,.,TRBD2,CASSLGGSGRVDTQYF,TGTGCCAGCAGCTTGGGGGGTAGCGGGAGGGTAGATACGCAGTATTTT